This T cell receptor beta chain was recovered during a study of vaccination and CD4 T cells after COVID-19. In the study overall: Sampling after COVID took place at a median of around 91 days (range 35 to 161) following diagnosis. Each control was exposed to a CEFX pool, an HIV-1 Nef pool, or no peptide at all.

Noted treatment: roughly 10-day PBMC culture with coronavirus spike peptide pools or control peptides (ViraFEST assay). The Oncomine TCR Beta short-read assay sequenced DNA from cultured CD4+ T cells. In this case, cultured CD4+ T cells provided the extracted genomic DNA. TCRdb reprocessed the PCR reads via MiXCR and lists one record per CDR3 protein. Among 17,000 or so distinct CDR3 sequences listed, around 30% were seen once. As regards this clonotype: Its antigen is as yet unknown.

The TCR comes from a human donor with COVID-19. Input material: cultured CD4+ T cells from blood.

CDR3 nucleotide sequence: TGTGCCAGCAATAGGGGTAATGAAAAACTGTTTTTT. It translates to CASNRGNEKLFF. The V gene is TRBV2, the J gene TRBJ1-4, with TRBD1 as a possible D gene (5 bases). Germline V gene lookup returns CDR1 SNHLY and CDR2 FYNNEI. This CDR3 has 12 residues. V was pared by 7 bases and J by 4 bases, with 7 bases between. Filled out from reference TRBV2 and TRBJ1-4, the complete variable domain reads EPEVTQTPSHQVTQMGQEVILRCVPISNHLYFYWYRQILGQKVEFLVSFYNNEISEKSEIFDDQFSVERPDGSNFTLKIRSTKLEDSAMYFCASNRGNEKLFFGSGTQLSVL.